The 26 T cell receptor beta chains below all came from one sample that was sequenced in a study of cytomegalovirus exposure and HLA in healthy donors. TCRdb keeps only in-frame clones here, not all; method: immunoSEQ multiplex PCR. The profile covers around 140,000 clones, with roughly 87% appearing a single time and 4.5% taken by the ten largest. Sequencing input: PBMCs. Receptors were obtained from a man in his late teens or twenties in good health and CMV-seropositive.

This rearrangement joins TRBV4-1 to TRBJ1-3; perhaps TRBD1 as D (6 bases). This CDR3 comprises 17 residues. Germline CDR1 and CDR2: MGHRA and YSYEKL. The V and J ends lost 2 bases and 4 bases respectively, with 18 bases between them. CDR3 sequence (DNA): TGCGCCAGCAGCCAACCCGTGGGGCAGGGGAGAGGAAACACCATATATTTT. This gives the protein CASSQPVGQGRGNTIYF.

The chain has TRBV28 and TRBJ1-2; 7 positions agree with TRBD1. Germline CDR1 reads MDHEN; CDR2 reads SYDVKM. V shed 2 bases, J shed 8 bases, and the junction held 14 bases outside the gene matches. This CDR3 has 16 residues. This chain's CDR3 is CASSLLGDSTMVGYTF. The CDR3 bases are TGTGCCAGCAGTTTACTTGGGGACAGTACAATGGTGGGCTACACCTTC.

This clone was detected only once. The gene calls are TRBV4-1 and TRBJ2-4; 10 nucleotides agree with TRBD2. The germline V gene has CDR1 MGHRA and CDR2 YSYEKL. This CDR3 is built from 15 residues. The J segment lost 6 bases and the V segment lost 1 base, leaving 3 bases of the junction unmatched. As DNA, the CDR3 is TGCGCCAGCAGCCAAGTGGGGACTAGCGCAAACATTCAGTACTTC. It yields the protein CASSQVGTSANIQYF.

The rearrangement joins TRBV28 to TRBJ1-5; 9 nucleotides agree with TRBD1. The length of the CDR3 is 18 residues. Germline-derived CDR1 and CDR2 are MDHEN and SYDVKM. Trimming took 4 bases from V and 4 from J; bases not matched to a gene: 14. In DNA form, the CDR3 reads TGTGCCAGCAGTTCCCCGGGGACAGGGAAGAGGCTGAATCAGCCCCAGCATTTT. It is translated as CASSSPGTGKRLNQPQHF.

The chain carries TRBV5-6 and TRBJ1-2, with D possibly matching TRBD1 (5 bases). V shed 2 bases and J shed 1 base, with 9 bases lying between them. The CDR3 extends over 14 amino acids. Germline CDR1 and CDR2: SGHDT and YYEEEE. In DNA, the CDR3 is TGTGCCAGCAGCTTCGACAGCTTTAACTATGGCTACACCTTC. As protein: CASSFDSFNYGYTF.

The chain uses TRBV6-4 and TRBJ2-1; D perhaps matches TRBD2 (7 bases). Germline-derived CDR1 and CDR2 are MRHNA and SNTAGT. The CDR3 sequence is 15 residues long. V lost 2 bases and J lost 7, with 15 bases in between. In DNA form, the CDR3 reads TGTGCCAGCAGTGACAGGGCGGGGGCTCTAAATGAGCAGTTCTTC. It codes for CASSDRAGALNEQFF.

This clone was seen just once. The chain is built from TRBV5-4 and TRBJ2-3; 9 bases fit TRBD1. The CDR3 covers 16 residues. The germline CDR1 and CDR2 sequences are SGHNT and YYREEE (reference sequence). The trim removed 2 bases at V and 1 base at J, leaving 5 bases unmatched. The CDR3 sequence: CASSFLTGGGTDTQYF. In DNA, the CDR3 is TGTGCCAGCAGCTTCTTGACAGGGGGAGGCACAGATACGCAGTATTTT.

J is TRBJ2-7 and V is TRBV19; D is unresolved. The germline V gene has CDR1 LNHDA and CDR2 SQIVND (reference sequence). V was pared by 8 bases and J by 0 bases, with 11 bases between. The CDR3 contains 13 residues. Written as DNA, the CDR3 is TGTGCCAGTGCGAGGTCGTACTCCTACGAGCAGTACTTC. This gives the protein CASARSYSYEQYF.

The chain uses TRBV29-1 and TRBJ1-4; weak D call: TRBD1 (6 bases). Germline values: CDR1 SQVTM, CDR2 ANQGSEA. The V end was cut by 6 bases, the J end by 8 bases, with 13 bases between. This CDR3 is built from 12 residues. CDR3 sequence (DNA): TGCAGCGTCAGGGGTGAATGGGAAAAACTGTTTTTT. Translation gives CSVRGEWEKLFF.

The rearrangement joins TRBV6-6 to TRBJ1-5; D is undetermined. Looked up from germline, CDR1 is MNHNY and CDR2 is SVGAGI (reference sequence). CDR3 length: 14 residues. The germline V and J ends were trimmed by 2 bases and 0 bases, with 5 bases remaining between them. CDR3 residues: CASSYGGSNQPQHF. In DNA, the CDR3 is TGTGCCAGCAGTTACGGAGGTAGCAATCAGCCCCAGCATTTT.

The genes are TRBV13 and TRBJ1-3; tentatively, D is TRBD1 (5 bases). V was cut by 4 bases and J by 4 bases, with 8 bases left in between. CDR1 is PRHDT and CDR2 is FYEKMQ in the germline V gene (reference sequence). The CDR3 totals 13 residues. The CDR3 sequence: CASSSNRGNTIYF. The CDR3 nucleotides are TGTGCCAGCAGCTCGAACAGGGGAAACACCATATATTTT.

This clone was seen just once. CDR3: CSVEGLAGENEQFF. The CDR3 DNA sequence: TGCAGCGTAGAGGGACTAGCGGGAGAGAATGAGCAGTTCTTC. V is TRBV29-1 and J is TRBJ2-1; 14 bases fit TRBD2. CDR1 SQVTM and CDR2 ANQGSEA come from the germline V gene. V dropped 6 bases and J dropped 7; count of bases not matched to a gene: 5. CDR3 length: 14 amino acids.

The chain uses TRBV2 and TRBJ1-4; D is possibly TRBD1 (5 bases). CDR1 SNHLY and CDR2 FYNNEI come from the germline V gene. V lost 4 bases, J lost 8 bases, and 14 bases lay in between. The length of the CDR3 is 14 residues. For the CDR3, the DNA is TGTGCCAGCAGTGCTGGACATTCAAACGAAAAACTGTTTTTT. Residues: CASSAGHSNEKLFF. Complete variable domain (other parts from reference TRBV2 and TRBJ1-4): EPEVTQTPSHQVTQMGQEVILRCVPISNHLYFYWYRQILGQKVEFLVSFYNNEISEKSEIFDDQFSVERPDGSNFTLKIRSTKLEDSAMYFCASSAGHSNEKLFFGSGTQLSVL.

This chain's CDR3 is CASSLGLTDLHGGYTF. The CDR3, as DNA: TGTGCCAGCAGCTTAGGGCTGACAGACTTGCATGGAGGCTACACCTTC. V gene TRBV11-1 combines with J gene TRBJ1-2; perhaps TRBD1 as D (5 bases). Deletions cut 1 base from V and 8 bases from J, with 20 bases between. The CDR3 consists of 16 residues. The germline gives CDR1 SGHAT, CDR2 FQDESV (reference sequence).

The V and J genes are TRBV4-1 and TRBJ1-5; D perhaps matches TRBD1 (6 bases). This CDR3 contains 15 residues. Trimming left V 6 bases short and J 0 bases short, with 12 bases between. Per germline, CDR1 MGHRA and CDR2 YSYEKL. The CDR3 nucleotides are TGCGCCAGCAGGGGACACCTCGGTAGCAATCAGCCCCAGCATTTT. Translated: CASRGHLGSNQPQHF.

This rearrangement joins TRBV27 to TRBJ1-2; 7 nucleotides align to TRBD1. Trimming at V came to 3 bases and at J to 1 base, leaving 2 bases not matched to a gene. Germline values: CDR1 MNHEY, CDR2 SMNVEV (reference sequence). The CDR3 consists of 14 residues. CDR3 protein: CASSLTGLNYGYTF. CDR3 sequence (DNA): TGTGCCAGCAGTTTGACAGGGCTTAACTATGGCTACACCTTC.

This chain joins TRBV7-2 and TRBJ2-5, with D uncertain. Germline values: CDR1 SGHTA, CDR2 FQGNSA. The ends were cut back, 5 bases at V and 5 bases at J, with 15 bases in the middle. The CDR3 extends over 14 amino acids. This chain's CDR3 is CASSPRIGRETQYF. In DNA, the CDR3 is TGTGCCAGCAGCCCGCGGATCGGCCGGGAGACCCAGTACTTC.

This chain uses TRBV4-1 with TRBJ1-1, with D uncertain. This CDR3 has 13 amino acids. The germline V gene encodes CDR1 MGHRA and CDR2 YSYEKL. V lost 0 bases and J lost 4, with 6 bases in between. The CDR3: CASSQDAGTEAFF. The DNA for the CDR3 is TGCGCCAGCAGCCAAGATGCGGGCACTGAAGCTTTCTTT.

The genes are TRBV29-1 and TRBJ2-7; 9 nucleotides agree with TRBD1. The CDR3 consists of 13 residues. Germline CDR1 and CDR2: SQVTM and ANQGSEA. After removal of 4 bases from V and 3 bases from J, the junction contained 4 bases not matched to a gene. CDR3 region: CSVARGQGYEQYF. DNA for the CDR3: TGCAGCGTTGCCCGGGGACAGGGCTACGAGCAGTACTTC.

The chain is built from TRBV5-4 and TRBJ2-1; tentatively, D is TRBD1 (6 bases). Germline lookup yields CDR1 SGHNT and CDR2 YYREEE (reference sequence). V was cut by 5 bases and J by 3 bases, with 9 bases left in between. The CDR3 contains 13 residues. DNA of the CDR3: TGTGCCAGCAGTACAGGGAACTACAATGAGCAGTTCTTC. It codes for CASSTGNYNEQFF.

A single count supports this clone. The rearrangement links TRBV4-1 to TRBJ2-3, with TRBD2 matching over 9 bases. CDR1 MGHRA and CDR2 YSYEKL come from the germline V gene. V shed 4 bases and J 6 bases; nucleotides not matched to a gene: 14. There are 17 residues in the CDR3. CDR3 residues: CASSLRGASGGRDTQYF. The CDR3, as DNA: TGCGCCAGCAGCCTCCGAGGGGCCAGCGGGGGGAGGGATACGCAGTATTTT.

The chain has TRBV30 and TRBJ2-7; 8 nucleotides line up with TRBD2. The CDR3 has 12 amino acids. The J segment lost 10 bases and the V segment lost 4 bases, leaving 9 bases of the junction unmatched. In germline, CDR1 is GTSNPN, CDR2 SVGIG (reference sequence). This CDR3 is CAWTLSGGPQYF. CDR3 DNA sequence: TGTGCCTGGACCCTGAGCGGGGGCCCCCAGTACTTC.

The gene calls are TRBV7-8 and TRBJ2-7, with 7 bases that match TRBD1. In germline, CDR1 is SGHVS, CDR2 FQNEAQ. V was pared by 0 bases and J by 4 bases, with 12 bases of the junction left unmatched. The CDR3 covers 17 residues. The CDR3 DNA reads TGTGCCAGCAGCTTAGCGATCGGGGACAGAGAATTTTACGAGCAGTACTTC. Translating it yields CASSLAIGDREFYEQYF. Using reference TRBV7-8 and TRBJ2-7 for the parts outside the CDR3, the full variable domain is GAGVSQSPRYKVAKRGQDVALRCDPISGHVSLFWYQQALGQGPEFLTYFQNEAQLDKSGLPSDRFFAERPEGSVSTLKIQRTQQEDSAVYLCASSLAIGDREFYEQYFGPGTRLTVT.

The chain links TRBV6-6 to TRBJ1-5; perhaps TRBD1 as D (5 bases). CDR3 length: 16 residues. V lost 2 bases and J 7 bases, leaving 18 bases between the germline ends. Germline V gene lookup returns CDR1 MNHNY and CDR2 SVGAGI (reference sequence). CDR3 in amino acids: CASSYEMGGSGQPQHF. For the CDR3, the DNA is TGTGCCAGCAGTTACGAAATGGGGGGGTCGGGACAGCCCCAGCATTTT.

Here the CDR3 reads CAWRRQGAKNIQYF. The CDR3 coding sequence is TGTGCCTGGAGGAGGCAGGGAGCCAAAAACATTCAGTACTTC. This chain uses TRBV30 with TRBJ2-4; TRBD1 is a possible D gene (5 bases). Trimming shortened V by 3 bases and J by 0 bases, and 9 bases separated the two germline ends. Germline assignment: CDR1 GTSNPN and CDR2 SVGIG (reference sequence). The CDR3 runs 14 residues.

V is TRBV19 and J is TRBJ2-1; no clear D gene. The CDR3 runs 15 residues. The V gene lost 1 base and the J gene lost 0 bases, with 7 bases spanning the gap. Germline V lookup: CDR1 LNHDA, CDR2 SQIVND (reference sequence). CDR3 sequence reads: CASSIAASSYNEQFF. CDR3 nucleotides: TGTGCCAGTAGTATAGCGGCTAGCTCCTACAATGAGCAGTTCTTC. Filled out from reference TRBV19 and TRBJ2-1, the complete variable domain reads DGGITQSPKYLFRKEGQNVTLSCEQNLNHDAMYWYRQDPGQGLRLIYYSQIVNDFQKGDIAEGYSVSREKKESFPLTVTSAQKNPTAFYLCASSIAASSYNEQFFGPGTRLTVL.